A selection of T cell receptor beta chains follows, all from one sample in a study of T cell responses to AZD1222 COVID-19 vaccine. Generated by immunoSEQ multiplex PCR, the TCRdb table keeps only in-frame clones and is missing some. The sample has some 180,000 clones, 90% to 95% seen once; the top ten hold around 1%. Sequenced here: peripheral blood, sampled 28 days after the second dose of the MenACWY control vaccine. The origin of the receptors is an adult who received the MenACWY meningococcal vaccine as a control. Both conserved end residues are part of each CDR3. A D gene is named only where the DNA matches it firmly. Not every row has a clone size; where given, it reads once, few, many or a size class.

clone_size: -; d_call: -; v_call: TRBV5-1; j_call: TRBJ1-1; cdr3_nt: TGCGCCAGCAGCTTGGGCGGGGGGCTTAGCACTGAAGCTTTCTTT; cdr3_aa: CASSLGGGLSTEAFF
clone_size: -; d_call: -; v_call: TRBV18; j_call: TRBJ2-7; cdr3_nt: TGTGCCAGCACCGGACCTTCTTACGAGCAGTACTTC; cdr3_aa: CASTGPSYEQYF
clone_size: once; d_call: -; v_call: TRBV10-2; j_call: TRBJ1-1; cdr3_nt: TGCGCCAGCAAGGACAGATTAAACACTGAAGCTTTCTTT; cdr3_aa: CASKDRLNTEAFF
clone_size: -; d_call: TRBD1; v_call: TRBV7-6; j_call: TRBJ1-4; cdr3_nt: TGTGCCAGCAGTCGACAGGGGTCGTATGAAAAACTGTTTTTT; cdr3_aa: CASSRQGSYEKLFF
clone_size: once; d_call: TRBD2; v_call: TRBV5-1; j_call: TRBJ2-1; cdr3_nt: TGCGCCAGCAGCCTCTGGACTAGCGGGGCCGGAAATGAGCAGTTCTTC; cdr3_aa: CASSLWTSGAGNEQFF
clone_size: -; d_call: -; v_call: TRBV6-5; j_call: TRBJ1-2; cdr3_nt: TGTGCCAGCACCTTAGGAGGGTATGGCTACACCTTC; cdr3_aa: CASTLGGYGYTF
clone_size: -; d_call: TRBD2; v_call: TRBV9; j_call: TRBJ2-5; cdr3_nt: TGTGCCAGCAGCTCGGGGGGATTTGGAGGCCACCAAGAGACCCAGTACTTC; cdr3_aa: CASSSGGFGGHQETQYF
clone_size: -; d_call: -; v_call: TRBV5-5; j_call: TRBJ2-7; cdr3_nt: TGTGCCAGCAGCCTACAGGGACTCTACGAGCAGTACTTC; cdr3_aa: CASSLQGLYEQYF
clone_size: -; d_call: TRBD2; v_call: TRBV10-3; j_call: TRBJ2-3; cdr3_nt: TGTGCCATCAGTGACACAGGGATAGCGGGGGGGGATACGCAGTATTTT; cdr3_aa: CAISDTGIAGGDTQYF
clone_size: -; d_call: TRBD1; v_call: TRBV5-1; j_call: TRBJ1-6; cdr3_nt: TGCGCCAGCAGCACGGGACAGGGCGGCTCACCCCTCCACTTT; cdr3_aa: CASSTGQGGSPLHF
clone_size: -; d_call: -; v_call: TRBV24-1; j_call: TRBJ2-7; cdr3_nt: TGTGCCACCAGTGATCGCTACGAGCAGTACTTC; cdr3_aa: CATSDRYEQYF
clone_size: -; d_call: TRBD2; v_call: TRBV6-1; j_call: TRBJ2-7; cdr3_nt: TGTGCCAGCAGTAATAGCGGGGGGGTCTCCTACGAGCAGTACTTC; cdr3_aa: CASSNSGGVSYEQYF
clone_size: -; d_call: -; v_call: TRBV6-5; j_call: TRBJ1-2; cdr3_nt: TGTGCCAGCCAAACCGCGGGCGGCTACACCTTC; cdr3_aa: CASQTAGGYTF
clone_size: -; d_call: TRBD1; v_call: TRBV5-1; j_call: TRBJ1-2; cdr3_nt: TGCGCCAGCAGCTTGGCACAGGGGGACTATGGCTACACCTTC; cdr3_aa: CASSLAQGDYGYTF
clone_size: -; d_call: TRBD1; v_call: TRBV6-2/TRBV6-3; j_call: TRBJ1-1; cdr3_nt: TGTGCCAGCAGTTCGCCGGACAGGGGGCGGTCTGAAGCTTTCTTT; cdr3_aa: CASSSPDRGRSEAFF
clone_size: -; d_call: -; v_call: TRBV19; j_call: TRBJ2-1; cdr3_nt: TGTGCCAGTAGTTCTCTGGGCCCGACCTACAATGAGCAGTTCTTC; cdr3_aa: CASSSLGPTYNEQFF